This TCR beta chain was captured in a study of memory CD4+ T cells and cytomegalovirus serostatus (dated 2019 in TCRdb). Concerning the study at large: The cohort comprised around 35 healthy Belgian adults, 9 CMV seropositive and about 25 CMV seronegative. To replicate a published TCR-based CMV serostatus classifier, the study sequenced CD4+ memory TCRbeta repertoires from a Belgian cohort whose cytomegalovirus serostatus was known. Study-wide findings and limitations: Only CD4+CD45RO+ memory cells were sequenced, in contrast to the original study, in which naive and memory CD4+ and CD8+ populations were covered. A median bootstrapped AUC of about 0.95 with a 95% CI of 0.76-1.00 was achieved on the Belgian cohort by the original-framework classifier. Results were interpreted as suggesting that the CMV-associated TCR signature is largely present in the CD4+ memory repertoire. CMV serostatus prediction reached a median bootstrapped AUC of approximately 0.95 with the original framework and over 0.8 with a US-trained random forest. Among the 150 to 200 previously reported CMV-associated TCRbeta sequences, 67 showed up in the CD4+ memory repertoires, with each one found in between one and five individuals.

As regards this clone: The specificity of this receptor is unknown. No per-base quality is available; no much larger clone lies one base away.

The germline V gene provides CDR1 MDHEN and CDR2 SYDVKM. The junction carries 12 bases between V and J, which are trimmed by 6 bases and 7 bases respectively. The CDR3 measures 12 amino acids from cysteine to phenylalanine. Just the 36-base CDR3 DNA is kept, in frame starting at base 1. Single viable CD3+CD4+CD8-CD45RO+ cells were sorted as memory CD4+ T cells on a FACSAria II. To determine CMV serostatus, a Roche Elecsys assay was used that detects serum IgG against CMV pp150, pp28, p38 and p52. Once the samples were thawed, total CD4+ T cells were enriched through positive selection using CD4 magnetic microbeads. Samples originated from another study that specifically interrogated the CD4+ T cell memory repertoire. Following standard operating procedures, peripheral blood mononuclear cells were isolated and cryopreserved, while serum was kept at -80 degrees C. CD3-PerCP (BW264/56), CD4-APC (RPA-T4), CD45RO-PE (UCHT1) and CD8-Pacific Orange (3B5) antibodies were used for staining, and non-viable cells were excluded with Sytox blue.

Genomic DNA was extracted from sorted cells with the Quick-DNA Microprep Kit. Amplification of TCRbeta DNA was done with the immunoSEQ hsTCRbeta kit, following the protocol from the manufacturer. An Illumina MiSeq instrument was used to sequence the TCRbeta libraries. As for how the authors treated the data: Following removal of out-of-frame sequences, approximately 2.1 million distinct TCRbeta sequences were retained, with an average of approximately 69,000 per individual. Each individual was scored using the number of 164 previously reported CMV-associated TCRbeta sequences that the individual carried and the total number of productive distinct TCRbeta sequences. A beta-binomial model was reimplemented in Python, and scikit-learn random forests with default parameters were trained on data from the US cohort. Classifier performance on the Belgian cohort was summarized as median AUC with percentile confidence intervals calculated over 10,000 bootstrap iterations. TCRdb re-hosts the immuneACCESS table, in-frame sequences only. Its copies lack some clones; in the studies checked, an unresolved V gene accounts for under half of them, and the cause for the rest is not known. Clonal size and the V and J genes are those of that table, whereas D and trimming came from the DNA. In this sample the table shows over 45,000 clones, 82% of which occur a single time. The ten largest clonotypes hold approximately 0.43% of the sample.

The sequencing sample was made of memory CD4+ T cells from blood. This receptor was taken from an adult in good health and CMV-seronegative. The chain was built from TRBV28 and TRBJ1-2; no D gene is confidently identified. The DNA sequence is as follows: TGTGCCAGCAGCCCCCCGCCGGCTGGCTACACCTTC. It translates to CASSPPPAGYTF.